This T cell receptor beta chain was retrieved from a study of T cell responses to AZD1222 COVID-19 vaccine. Points from the study as a whole: In a largely white British group with more females than males, clonal diversity was possibly underestimated. In the spike-specific TCR repertoire, nearly half reportedly target unmutated variant regions. Dominant at 160-218 and 743-854, vaccine-associated CD4 TCRs also spanned spike.

Sequencing was performed with immunoSEQ multiplex PCR; in TCRdb, only in-frame clones are kept and a portion is missing. In the table there are more than 50,000 clones, 87% of which are singletons. The CDR3 sequence is 17 residues long. The V and J ends lost 2 bases and 0 bases, in that order; junction bases with no gene match: 6. Germline assignment: CDR1 LNHNV and CDR2 YYDKDF (reference sequence). On this clone: Its specificity is not known.

V gene TRBV15 combines with J gene TRBJ2-1; the match to TRBD2 covers 8 bases. The specimen was peripheral blood, collected 28 days after the second AZD1222 dose. This clonotype originated in an adult who received the AZD1222 COVID-19 vaccine. CDR3 protein: CATSRYTGGGSYNEQFF. DNA for the CDR3: TGTGCCACCAGCAGATACACGGGAGGGGGCTCCTACAATGAGCAGTTCTTC.